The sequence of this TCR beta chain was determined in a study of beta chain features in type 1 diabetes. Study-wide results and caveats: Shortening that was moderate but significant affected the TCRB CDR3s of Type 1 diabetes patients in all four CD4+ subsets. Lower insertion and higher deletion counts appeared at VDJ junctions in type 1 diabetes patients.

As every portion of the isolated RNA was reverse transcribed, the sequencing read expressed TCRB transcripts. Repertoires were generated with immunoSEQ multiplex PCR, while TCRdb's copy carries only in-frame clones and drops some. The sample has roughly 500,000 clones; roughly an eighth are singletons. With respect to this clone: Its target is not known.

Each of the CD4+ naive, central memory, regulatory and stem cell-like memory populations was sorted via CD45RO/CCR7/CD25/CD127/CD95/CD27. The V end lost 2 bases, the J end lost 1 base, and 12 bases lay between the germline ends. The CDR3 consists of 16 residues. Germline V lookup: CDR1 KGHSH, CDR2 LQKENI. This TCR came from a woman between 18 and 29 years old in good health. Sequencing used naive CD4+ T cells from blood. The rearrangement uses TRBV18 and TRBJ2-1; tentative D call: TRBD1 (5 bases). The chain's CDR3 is CASSPSQGSSYNEQFF. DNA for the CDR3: TGTGCCAGCTCACCAAGCCAGGGTAGTTCCTACAATGAGCAGTTCTTC.